This T cell receptor (beta chain) was captured in a study of shared clonotypes between healthy human individuals. Naive CD8 cells lacked CD45RO, underwent positive selection for CCR7 and left out terminally differentiated effector memory CD45RA+ cells. V lost 0 bases, J lost 14 bases, and 16 bases lay in between. The CDR3 is 13 amino acids. Germline assignment: CDR1 KGHSY and CDR2 FQNENV. Assay used: immunoSEQ multiplex PCR; TCRdb lists only in-frame clones, some missing. The sample holds roughly 2.1 million clones, under 95% seen once. The TCR originated in a man between 18 and 35 years old in good health. Some clones in this sample may be carry-over from other donors' samples. This chain joins TRBV16 and TRBJ1-2; D unresolved. Sample: naive CD8+ T cells from PBMCs. The CDR3 DNA sequence: TGTGCCAGCAGCCAATCGAGGCCACCTGAAGAAACCTTC. Translation: CASSQSRPPEETF.